This T cell receptor (beta chain) is from a study of T-cell memory formation after mild COVID-19. TCRdb processed the 5' RACE reads anew with MiXCR; each CDR3 protein has one entry. The table has 95,000 to 120,000 distinct CDR3 sequences, about a fifth seen once; the top ten hold approximately 40%. The V gene lost 1 base and the J gene lost 2 bases, with 15 bases spanning the gap. Germline-derived CDR1 and CDR2 are SGHTA and FQGNSA. This CDR3 region has 17 residues. In this sample, this clonotype turned up a few times. This receptor was obtained from a man aged 18 to 29 who had mild COVID-19 (a few samples of this study predate the infection). Cell type and time point are not known. This rearrangement joins TRBV7-2 to TRBJ1-5, with D perhaps TRBD1 (5 bases). The material sequenced was PBMCs or a T cell subset sorted from them (not recorded which). CDR3 bases: TGTGCCAGCAGCTTAGACGAATGGGGGAGGGGCAATCAGCCCCAGCATTTT. It specifies CASSLDEWGRGNQPQHF.